The 29 T cell receptor beta chains listed next were all sequenced from one sample in a study of shared clonotypes between healthy human individuals (dated by TCRdb to the early 2020s). Libraries were built with the immunoSEQ multiplex PCR assay. TCRdb mirrors the immuneACCESS table, restricted to in-frame sequences. Some clones are absent from its copies; in checked studies, under half trace to an unresolved V gene, and the reason for the others is unknown. Across this sample there are around 2,000,000 clones, with approximately 95% seen only once. The ten largest clones add up to approximately 0.13% of the sample. The sequencing sample was made of naive CD4+ T cells sorted from blood. In the paper's terms, the cell subset or site label means: CD45RA+ positively selected. All receptors derive from a man between 18 and 29 years old in good health.

The chain has TRBV28 and TRBJ1-2; D is uncertain. Germline V gene lookup returns CDR1 MDHEN and CDR2 SYDVKM. Trimming pared 2 bases from V and 4 bases from J, leaving 14 bases between. The CDR3 has 15 residues. In nucleotides, the CDR3 is TGTGCCAGCAGTTTAGCGTCAAGCTTCAGCTATGGCTACACCTTC. Protein product: CASSLASSFSYGYTF.

The gene calls are TRBV6-6 and TRBJ1-5; perhaps TRBD1 as D (5 bases). From germline, CDR1 is MNHNY and CDR2 SVGAGI (reference sequence). CDR3 length: 15 residues. V was pared by 5 bases and J by 4 bases, with 15 bases between. The DNA for the CDR3 is TGTGCCAGCAGTCCCTACCAGGGTTGGAATCAGCCCCAGCATTTT. This translates into CASSPYQGWNQPQHF.

V usage is TRBV30 and J usage is TRBJ1-3, with D perhaps matching TRBD1 (5 bases). The germline V and J ends were trimmed by 2 bases and 7 bases, with 18 bases remaining between them. Germline loops: CDR1 GTSNPN, CDR2 SVGIG (reference sequence). The CDR3 runs 15 residues. The CDR3: CAWSQPGLRTNTIYF. The CDR3 DNA is TGTGCCTGGAGTCAACCGGGACTCAGGACCAACACCATATATTTT.

The V call is TRBV10-3, the J call TRBJ1-3; TRBD1 might be the D (5 bases). The germline CDR1 and CDR2 sequences are ENHRY and SYGVKD. V was clipped by 4 bases and J by 3 bases, with 19 bases between them. This CDR3 spans 17 amino acids. For the CDR3, the DNA is TGTGCCATCAGTGCGAAGAGGGGTGGGGACTTTGGAAACACCATATATTTT. This sequence encodes CAISAKRGGDFGNTIYF.

About this clone: The sample has other DNA sequences that encode this CDR3 too. The gene calls are TRBV5-1 and TRBJ1-1; TRBD1 agrees at 7 bases. The CDR3 loop spans 13 amino acids. Germline V gene sequence: CDR1 SGHRS, CDR2 YFSETQ. V gave up 3 bases and J gave up 3 bases; unmatched junction bases: 2. The CDR3 sequence: CASSSTGDTEAFF. CDR3 bases: TGCGCCAGCAGCTCAACAGGGGACACTGAAGCTTTCTTT.

The CDR3 region is CAWSVRLARFTDTQYF. CDR3 nucleotide sequence: TGTGCCTGGAGTGTACGGCTAGCGAGATTCACAGATACGCAGTATTTT. This chain connects TRBV30 to TRBJ2-3; tentatively, D is TRBD2 (6 bases). The V end lost 0 bases, the J end lost 2 bases, and 15 bases lay between the germline ends. This CDR3 is 16 amino acids long. Germline lookup yields CDR1 GTSNPN and CDR2 SVGIG (reference sequence).

This chain joins TRBV18 and TRBJ2-3; D might be TRBD1 (5 bases). CDR3 length: 15 amino acids. Trimming took off 3 bases at V and 2 bases at J, with 12 bases between the two ends. Germline V gene lookup returns CDR1 KGHSH and CDR2 LQKENI. CDR3 nucleotides: TGTGCCAGCTCACCCACAGGTCCCTACACAGATACGCAGTATTTT. Amino acids: CASSPTGPYTDTQYF.

The chain employs TRBV6-1 and TRBJ1-2, with D unclear. The CDR3 length is 13 residues. Germline V CDR1 and CDR2: MNHNS, SASEGT. Trimming took off 4 bases at V and 3 bases at J, with 9 bases between the two ends. This CDR3 is CASSVQTYYGYTF. In DNA form, the CDR3 reads TGTGCCAGCAGTGTACAGACTTACTATGGCTACACCTTC.

The rearrangement uses TRBV30 and TRBJ1-2; D is perhaps TRBD1 (6 bases). V shed 2 bases and J shed 7 bases, with 11 bases lying between them. Germline V gene data show CDR1 as GTSNPN and CDR2 as SVGIG (reference sequence). The CDR3 length is 12 residues. The CDR3 region is CAWSQGRAGYTF. The CDR3 DNA reads as TGTGCCTGGAGTCAGGGGAGGGCTGGCTACACCTTC.

The CDR3 DNA reads as TGTGCCATCAGTGAGTCGGGGGCCCCTAACTATGGCTACACCTTC. Translation gives CAISESGAPNYGYTF. This chain connects TRBV10-3 to TRBJ1-2; perhaps TRBD1 as D (6 bases). Trimming took off 0 bases at V and 0 bases at J, with 8 bases between the two ends. This CDR3 has 15 amino acids. CDR1 and CDR2 from the germline V gene are ENHRY and SYGVKD.

The V and J genes are TRBV2 and TRBJ1-5; no reliable D call. Between the trimmed V and J ends, which lost 3 bases and 7 bases, there was a span of 13 bases. The CDR3 spans 14 residues. Germline V CDR1 and CDR2: SNHLY, FYNNEI. In DNA, the CDR3 is TGTGCCAGCAGTGAGATCGGAGGGCCACAGCCCCAGCATTTT. This codes for CASSEIGGPQPQHF.

The gene calls are TRBV7-2 and TRBJ2-1; tentative D call: TRBD2 (5 bases). V lost 7 bases to trimming and J lost 7 bases, with 17 bases between them. Germline CDR1 is SGHTA and CDR2 is FQGNSA. The CDR3 totals 14 residues. CDR3 residues: CASTASGKLNEQFF. The CDR3 DNA follows: TGTGCCAGCACCGCCAGCGGAAAATTGAATGAGCAGTTCTTC.

Here the CDR3 reads CASSFGASADTQYF. CDR3 in DNA: TGCGCCAGCAGCTTCGGGGCTTCGGCAGATACGCAGTATTTT. The chain uses TRBV5-1 and TRBJ2-3; D tentatively reads TRBD1 or TRBD2 (5 bases each). This CDR3 has 14 residues. The V end was cut by 2 bases, the J end by 4 bases, with 11 bases between. Germline values: CDR1 SGHRS, CDR2 YFSETQ.

CDR3 in amino acids: CASSLNTGLAQYF. Here the CDR3 DNA reads TGTGCCAGCAGCTTGAATACAGGGTTGGCGCAGTATTTT. This sequence joins TRBV6-5 and TRBJ2-3, with D possibly being TRBD1 (6 bases). The ends were cut back, 6 bases at V and 10 bases at J, with 17 bases in the middle. Germline V gene lookup returns CDR1 MNHEY and CDR2 SVGAGI. CDR3 length: 13 amino acids.

This chain links TRBV5-1 with TRBJ2-7; D gene uncertain. The V gene lost 1 base and the J gene lost 7 bases, with 9 bases spanning the gap. The CDR3 sequence is 12 residues long. The germline gives CDR1 SGHRS, CDR2 YFSETQ. CDR3 in DNA: TGCGCCAGCAGCTTGTCATACGGGGAGCAGTACTTC. Translated: CASSLSYGEQYF.

The chain has TRBV28 and TRBJ1-6, with 8 nucleotides matching TRBD1. The junction had 11 bases not matched to a gene; V was cut back by 9 bases and J by 4 bases. The germline V gene encodes CDR1 MDHEN and CDR2 SYDVKM. CDR3 length: 16 residues. The CDR3 sequence: CASGTGAPQYNSPLHF. The CDR3 bases are TGTGCCAGTGGGACAGGAGCACCTCAGTATAATTCACCCCTCCACTTT.

This clone was seen only once. This chain links TRBV10-3 with TRBJ1-1, with D unresolved. Trimming cost V 0 bases and J 4 bases, with 12 bases left between them. This CDR3 has 15 amino acids. CDR1 is ENHRY, CDR2 SYGVKD, per germline. CDR3 in amino acids: CAISESTTGSTEAFF. CDR3 bases: TGTGCCATCAGTGAGTCGACCACGGGGAGCACTGAAGCTTTCTTT.

The chain employs TRBV28 and TRBJ2-7; D possibly corresponds to TRBD1 (5 bases). The CDR3 spans 14 residues. Germline V lookup: CDR1 MDHEN, CDR2 SYDVKM. V lost 5 bases, J lost 6 bases, and 17 bases lay in between. The CDR3 region is CASSGANRFSEQYF. The CDR3 DNA is TGTGCCAGCAGTGGGGCAAATCGCTTTAGCGAGCAGTACTTC.

The V gene is TRBV10-3, the J gene TRBJ2-7; 9 bases match TRBD2. Trimming at V came to 7 bases and at J to 4 bases, leaving 8 bases not matched to a gene. The CDR3 is 14 residues long. CDR1 and CDR2 (germline): ENHRY, SYGVKD. The chain's CDR3 is CAITSSGVVYEQYF. CDR3 nucleotide sequence: TGTGCCATCACATCTAGCGGGGTGGTTTACGAGCAGTACTTC.

Concerning this clone: This sample includes further DNA sequences coding for the same CDR3. This chain connects TRBV11-2 to TRBJ2-7; D remains unclear. V lost 5 bases, J lost 4 bases, and 6 bases lay in between. Germline V CDR1 and CDR2: SGHAT, FQNNGV. The CDR3 extends over 11 amino acids. CDR3: CASSPGYEQYF. The CDR3 nucleotides are TGTGCCAGCAGCCCTGGGTACGAGCAGTACTTC.

This clone was recorded once. V is TRBV10-2 and J is TRBJ2-4; tentatively, D is TRBD2 (6 bases). CDR1 is WSHSY and CDR2 is SAAADI in the germline V gene. V lost 8 bases, J lost 8 bases, and 10 bases lay in between. This CDR3 is 11 amino acids long. Here the CDR3 reads CASRGGDIQYF. The CDR3 nucleotides read TGCGCCAGCCGCGGAGGGGACATTCAGTACTTC.

The rearrangement uses TRBV6-4 and TRBJ2-1; D may be TRBD1 or TRBD2 (6 bases each). CDR1 and CDR2 (germline): MRHNA, SNTAGT. With 3 bases removed from V and 8 bases from J, the gap between germline ends came to 11 bases. This CDR3 contains 13 residues. The CDR3 region is CASSEMGGHEQFF. CDR3 nucleotides: TGTGCCAGCAGTGAAATGGGGGGCCATGAGCAGTTCTTC.

A remark on this clone: The identical CDR3 is also encoded by other nucleotide sequences in the sample. This chain connects TRBV18 to TRBJ2-1; D is possibly TRBD2 (6 bases). This CDR3 has 18 amino acids. CDR1 is KGHSH and CDR2 is LQKENI in the germline V gene. V lost 6 bases, J lost 6 bases, and 27 bases lay in between. The CDR3 sequence: CASSPSLVTRAGGNEQFF. As DNA, the CDR3 is TGTGCCAGCTCGCCCTCACTAGTCACGAGGGCCGGGGGCAATGAGCAGTTCTTC. The full variable domain, completed using reference TRBV18 and TRBJ2-1, is NAGVMQNPRHLVRRRGQEARLRCSPMKGHSHVYWYRQLPEEGLKFMVYLQKENIIDESGMPKERFSAEFPKEGPSILRIQQVVRGDSAAYFCASSPSLVTRAGGNEQFFGPGTRLTVL.

The rearrangement joins TRBV20-1 to TRBJ2-5; D gene ambiguous. The CDR3 runs to 11 residues. Germline lookup yields CDR1 DFQATT and CDR2 SNEGSKA (reference sequence). Trimming stripped 7 bases from V and 5 bases from J, with 11 bases between. CDR3 region: CSVRPDETQYF. DNA for the CDR3: TGCAGTGTCAGACCTGACGAGACCCAGTACTTC.

The rearrangement links TRBV4-3 to TRBJ1-6; the D is unclear. With 8 bases removed from V and 0 bases from J, the gap between germline ends came to 11 bases. The CDR3 has 15 amino acids. CDR1 LGHNA and CDR2 YSLEER come from the germline V gene. The CDR3 reads CASADRNSYNSPLHF. CDR3 nucleotide sequence: TGCGCCAGCGCAGACCGAAACTCCTATAATTCACCCCTCCACTTT.

The rearrangement uses TRBV28 and TRBJ2-1; TRBD2 aligns across 14 bases. Looked up from germline, CDR1 is MDHEN and CDR2 is SYDVKM. This CDR3 has 15 amino acids. V lost 5 bases, J lost 12 bases, and 9 bases stayed unmatched. The CDR3 region has the DNA TGTGCCAGCAGTCGAACGGGACTAGCGGGAGATGGGCAGTTCTTC. Translating gives CASSRTGLAGDGQFF.

This sequence joins TRBV27 and TRBJ2-3; D remains ambiguous. V lost 10 bases and J 5 bases, leaving 19 bases between the germline ends. The CDR3 loop spans 14 amino acids. The germline CDR1 and CDR2 sequences are MNHEY and SMNVEV (reference sequence). In DNA form, the CDR3 reads TGTGCCACCGTTGATTCCGGAGCAGGAGATACGCAGTATTTT. It codes for CATVDSGAGDTQYF.

As concerns this clone: In the same sample, other DNA sequences code for this CDR3. The chain uses TRBV18 and TRBJ2-7; TRBD2 matches 7 bases. The CDR3 runs 14 residues. V shed 3 bases and J 2 bases; nucleotides not matched to a gene: 4. Germline CDR1 is KGHSH and CDR2 is LQKENI. The CDR3 DNA reads TGTGCCAGCTCACCCTCTAGCGGCCCCTACGAGCAGTACTTC. This codes for CASSPSSGPYEQYF.

This sequence joins TRBV12-5 and TRBJ2-5, with TRBD2 identical over 12 bases. Germline assignment: CDR1 LGHNT and CDR2 FRNRAP. The CDR3 is 17 amino acids. V lost 0 bases, J lost 0 bases, and 2 bases stayed unmatched. DNA of the CDR3: TGTGCTAGTGGTTTGGTAGGACTAGCGGGGTACCAAGAGACCCAGTACTTC. Its protein is CASGLVGLAGYQETQYF.